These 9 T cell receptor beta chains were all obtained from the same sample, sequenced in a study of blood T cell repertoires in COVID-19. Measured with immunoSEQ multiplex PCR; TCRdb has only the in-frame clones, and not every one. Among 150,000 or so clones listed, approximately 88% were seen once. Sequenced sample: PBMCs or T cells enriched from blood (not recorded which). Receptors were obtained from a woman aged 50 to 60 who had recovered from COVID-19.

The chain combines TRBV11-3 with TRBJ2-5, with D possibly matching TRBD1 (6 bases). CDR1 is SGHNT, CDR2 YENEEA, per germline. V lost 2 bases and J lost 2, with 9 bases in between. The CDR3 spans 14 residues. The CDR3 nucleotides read TGTGCCAGCAGCTTAAGGACAGTTCAAGAGACCCAGTACTTC. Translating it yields CASSLRTVQETQYF.

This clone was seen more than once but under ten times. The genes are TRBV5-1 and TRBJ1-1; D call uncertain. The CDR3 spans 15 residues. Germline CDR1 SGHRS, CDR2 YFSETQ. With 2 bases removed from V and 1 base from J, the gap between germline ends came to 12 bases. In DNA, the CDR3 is TGCGCCAGCAGCTTCGGAGCCGGCGGGAACACTGAAGCTTTCTTT. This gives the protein CASSFGAGGNTEAFF.

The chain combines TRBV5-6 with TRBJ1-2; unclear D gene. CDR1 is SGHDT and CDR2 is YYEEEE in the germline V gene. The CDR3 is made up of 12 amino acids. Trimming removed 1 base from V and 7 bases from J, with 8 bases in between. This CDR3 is CASSLSEVGYTF. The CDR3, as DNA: TGTGCCAGCAGCTTGAGCGAGGTTGGCTACACCTTC.

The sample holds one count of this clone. DNA of the CDR3: TGTGCCAGCAGCCAAGTCGGTGCGGGGGCGATTATACAAGAGACCCAGTACTTC. Its protein product is CASSQVGAGAIIQETQYF. This rearrangement joins TRBV4-2 to TRBJ2-5, with a tentative D call TRBD2 (7 bases). This CDR3 is 18 amino acids long. Trimming removed 1 base at V and 2 bases at J, with 20 bases between. Germline V lookup: CDR1 LGHNA, CDR2 YNFKEQ.

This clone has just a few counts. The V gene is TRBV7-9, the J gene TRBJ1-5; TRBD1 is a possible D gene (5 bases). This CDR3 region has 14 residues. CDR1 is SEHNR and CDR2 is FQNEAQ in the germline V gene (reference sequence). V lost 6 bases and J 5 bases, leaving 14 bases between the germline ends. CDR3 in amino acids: CASSPQGWDQPQHF. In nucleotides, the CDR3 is TGTGCCAGCAGTCCTCAGGGATGGGATCAGCCCCAGCATTTT.

CDR3 bases: TGCGCCAGCAGCCAAGGGGATAGCGGGGGGACGCAGTATTTT. Protein: CASSQGDSGGTQYF. This chain joins TRBV4-3 and TRBJ2-3; 10 bases match TRBD2. With V trimmed by 1 base and J by 9 bases, 4 bases remained unmatched. Looked up from germline, CDR1 is LGHNA and CDR2 is YSLEER. The CDR3 contains 14 residues.

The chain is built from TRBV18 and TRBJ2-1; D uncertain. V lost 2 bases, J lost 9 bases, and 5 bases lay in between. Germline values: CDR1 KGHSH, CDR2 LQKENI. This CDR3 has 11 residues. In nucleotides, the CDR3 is TGTGCCAGCTCACCAACCAGTGAGCAGTTCTTC. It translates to CASSPTSEQFF.

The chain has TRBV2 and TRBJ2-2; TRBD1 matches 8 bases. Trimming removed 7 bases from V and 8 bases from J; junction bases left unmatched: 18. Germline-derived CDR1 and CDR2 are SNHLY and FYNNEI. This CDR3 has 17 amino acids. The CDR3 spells CASKVAGGHRSDGELFF. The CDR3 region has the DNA TGTGCCAGCAAGGTAGCAGGGGGCCACCGTAGTGATGGGGAGCTGTTTTTT.

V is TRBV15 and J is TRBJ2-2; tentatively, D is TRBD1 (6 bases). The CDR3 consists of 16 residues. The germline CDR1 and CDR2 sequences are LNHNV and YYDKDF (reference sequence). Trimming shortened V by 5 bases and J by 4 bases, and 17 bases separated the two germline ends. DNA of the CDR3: TGTGCCACCAGCTCCCGAAACAGGGTGGGCACCGGGGAGCTGTTTTTT. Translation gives CATSSRNRVGTGELFF.